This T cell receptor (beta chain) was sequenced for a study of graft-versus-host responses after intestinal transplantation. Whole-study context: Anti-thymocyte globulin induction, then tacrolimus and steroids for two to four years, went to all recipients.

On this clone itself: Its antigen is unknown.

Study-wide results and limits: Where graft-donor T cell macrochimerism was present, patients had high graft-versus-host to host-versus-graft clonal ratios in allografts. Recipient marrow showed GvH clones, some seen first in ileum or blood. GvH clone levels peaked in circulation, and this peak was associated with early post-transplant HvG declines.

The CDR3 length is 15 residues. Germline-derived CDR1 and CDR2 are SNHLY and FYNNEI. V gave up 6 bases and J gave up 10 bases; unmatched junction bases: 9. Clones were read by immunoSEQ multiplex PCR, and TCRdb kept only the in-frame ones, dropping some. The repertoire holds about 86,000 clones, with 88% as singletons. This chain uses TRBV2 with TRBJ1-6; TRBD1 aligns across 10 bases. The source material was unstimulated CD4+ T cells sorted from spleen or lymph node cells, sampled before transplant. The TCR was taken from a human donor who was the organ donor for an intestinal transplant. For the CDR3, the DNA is TGTGCCAGCAGCGAAATGGGACAGGGGCGATCACCCCTCCACTTT. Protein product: CASSEMGQGRSPLHF.